This T cell receptor beta chain was sequenced during a study of PD-1 blockade in classical Hodgkin lymphoma. Whole-study results and caveats: A significant rise in TCR diversity by C4D1 was seen for CD4+ but not CD8+ cells.

Produced via immunoSEQ multiplex PCR; TCRdb's table is partial and in-frame only. The sample includes around 93,000 clones, 78% seen only once; the top ten take 9.4%. Regarding this clone: Antigen specificity is unknown.

This CDR3 is built from 14 residues. Deletions cut 6 bases from V and 8 bases from J, with 16 bases between. Germline-derived CDR1 and CDR2 are KGHSH and LQKENI. As for time point: cycle 4 day 1 (C4D1), after 6 weeks of nivolumab. Autologous stem cell transplantation was followed by relapse in every patient, and brentuximab vedotin exposure varied. The genes are TRBV18 and TRBJ1-4; TRBD1 might be the D (5 bases). The receptor comes from a human donor with classical Hodgkin lymphoma. The sample here was peripheral blood mononuclear cells (PBMCs), taken before the fourth cycle of nivolumab. The CDR3 DNA reads as TGTGCCAGCTCTACTGCGGTCGGGGGAGAAAAACTGTTTTTT. Translation: CASSTAVGGEKLFF.